This T cell receptor beta chain is drawn from a study of blood T cells in healthy people across ages. The second PCR ran about 6 to 11 cycles with a sample-barcoded 5' primer and J-beta primers. One entry per CDR3 protein results from TCRdb running MiXCR on the 5' RACE reads. The sample lists some 780,000 distinct CDR3 sequences, 45% to 70% seen once, with roughly 25% in the top ten. The CDR3 totals 17 residues. Germline CDR1 and CDR2: SGHVS and FQNEAQ. Trimming took 4 bases from V and 4 from J; bases not matched to a gene: 11. Overall study results and limits: Among long-lived donors, naive CD4+ cells were more numerous and diversity higher than in aged donors. It was not possible, with unsorted PBMCs, to conclusively compare naive and antigen-experienced cells.

Remarks on this clonotype: The antigen remains unidentified.

The chain carries TRBV7-8 and TRBJ2-5; 11 bases align to TRBD2. The receptor was isolated from a man aged 35 to 55 in good health. Sequencing used blood. The DNA for the CDR3 is TGTGCCAGCAGCTCCCGGAGGCTAGCGGGGGGTGGAGAGACCCAGTACTTC. Translation: CASSSRRLAGGGETQYF.